A selection of T cell receptor beta chains follows, all from one sample in a study of memory CD4+ T cells and cytomegalovirus serostatus. TCRdb's table, derived via immunoSEQ multiplex PCR, lists solely in-frame clones and lacks some. The table lists 75,000 to 95,000 clones, roughly 80% of them singletons. Sequenced sample: memory CD4+ T cells from blood. The receptor source for this set is an adult in good health and CMV-seronegative. Each CDR3 is given without its conserved first and last residue.

J | V | CDR3
TRBJ1-1 | TRBV9 | ASSVDGRLNTEAF
TRBJ2-3 | TRBV7-2 | ASSAPYTLALDTQY
TRBJ1-6 | TRBV9 | ASSVQGDNSPLH
TRBJ2-7 | TRBV5-4 | ASQKTGSYEQY
TRBJ1-6 | TRBV19 | ASKPPGQGYSPLH
TRBJ2-7 | TRBV9 | ASSPQVGGEQY
TRBJ1-1 | TRBV29-1 | SVEWGGREAF
TRBJ1-1 | TRBV5-1 | ASSFPGGLGTEAF
TRBJ2-2 | TRBV11-2 | ASSLIGGGVNTGELF
TRBJ1-5 | TRBV30 | AWSLGKPGQADFSNQPQH
TRBJ1-2 | TRBV1 | TSSQDRSNYGYT
TRBJ1-6 | TRBV6-5 | ASSYSGRGPSPLH
TRBJ1-1 | TRBV4-1 | ASSQEPVRAAGTEAF
TRBJ2-3 | TRBV5-1 | ASRAGQRTLTDTQY
TRBJ1-5 | TRBV7-3 | ASSLTRDQPQH
TRBJ2-1 | TRBV5-1 | ASRTGVNEQF
TRBJ2-3 | TRBV9 | ASSVGAGWTDTQY
TRBJ2-2 | TRBV18 | ASSPPTTGAGELF
TRBJ1-2 | TRBV6-5 | ASRSRTGGVYGYT
TRBJ2-2 | TRBV2 | AVRTGNTGELF
TRBJ1-1 | TRBV2 | ASVGDTAMNTEAF
TRBJ1-5 | TRBV28 | ASSAGNSNQPQH
TRBJ1-5 | TRBV19 | ASSLRVGLQPQH
TRBJ2-7 | TRBV4-1 | ASSKDPTGTSVYEQY
TRBJ1-2 | TRBV30 | AWTGGNYGYT
TRBJ1-4 | TRBV7-8 | ASSRDGSAGEKLF
TRBJ2-3 | TRBV7-9 | ASSWGGGTDTQY
TRBJ2-1 | TRBV4-3 | ASSQDLLAGGNNEQF
TRBJ1-5 | TRBV6-5 | ASSTGISNQPQH
TRBJ1-2 | TRBV2 | AISGTGYGYT
TRBJ1-2 | TRBV2 | ASSEGADRGSGYT
TRBJ1-5 | TRBV6-6 | ASSLNPRQPQH
TRBJ1-1 | TRBV7-9 | ASTQGTVNTEAF
TRBJ1-5 | TRBV30 | AWSGGPRQPQH
TRBJ1-5 | TRBV6-6 | ASIRDSNQPQH
TRBJ2-1 | TRBV14 | ASSVRRDRENNEQF